Listed here are 7 T cell receptor beta chains from one sample, sequenced in a study of siplizumab effects on memory and regulatory T cells. Sequencing was performed with immunoSEQ multiplex PCR; in TCRdb, only in-frame clones are kept and a portion is missing. There are over 100,000 clones in the sample; roughly nine tenths occur only once, and approximately 0.75% lies in the top ten. Sequencing was carried out using Tregs sorted from blood. These receptors were obtained from a human donor in good health.

The chain links TRBV5-1 to TRBJ2-5; tentatively, D is TRBD1 or TRBD2 (6 bases each). This CDR3 comprises 15 residues. Germline loops: CDR1 SGHRS, CDR2 YFSETQ. Trimming cost V 4 bases and J 4 bases, with 17 bases left between them. CDR3 DNA sequence: TGCGCCAGCAGCAGTATGGGGGGCACCTTAGAGACCCAGTACTTC. As protein: CASSSMGGTLETQYF. Using reference TRBV5-1 and TRBJ2-5 for the parts outside the CDR3, the full variable domain is KAGVTQTPRYLIKTRGQQVTLSCSPISGHRSVSWYQQTPGQGLQFLFEYFSETQRNKGNFPGRFSGRQFSNSRSEMNVSTLELGDSALYLCASSSMGGTLETQYFGPGTRLLVL.

Written as DNA, the CDR3 is TGTGCCAGCAGCCGGAGGGGGACTGACACAGATACGCAGTATTTT. This encodes CASSRRGTDTDTQYF. The chain combines TRBV5-6 with TRBJ2-3; D may match TRBD1 or TRBD2 (6 bases each). V lost 4 bases and J 2 bases, leaving 14 bases between the germline ends. This CDR3 is 15 amino acids long. The germline gives CDR1 SGHDT, CDR2 YYEEEE. Using reference TRBV5-6 and TRBJ2-3 for the parts outside the CDR3, the full variable domain is DAGVTQSPTHLIKTRGQQVTLRCSPKSGHDTVSWYQQALGQGPQFIFQYYEEEERQRGNFPDRFSGHQFPNYSSELNVNALLLGDSALYLCASSRRGTDTDTQYFGPGTRLTVL.

The CDR3 DNA sequence: TGTGCCAGCAGCTCGGCAGCGGGGGGGCCCGCCGGGGAGCTGTTTTTT. Translated, it gives CASSSAAGGPAGELFF. This chain joins TRBV7-2 and TRBJ2-2; 10 nucleotides match TRBD2. V was clipped by 4 bases and J by 6 bases; unmatched bases: 8. CDR3 length: 16 amino acids. CDR1 is SGHTA, CDR2 FQGNSA, per germline.

The chain combines TRBV28 with TRBJ2-6; unclear D gene. The germline V gene has CDR1 MDHEN and CDR2 SYDVKM. This CDR3 is built from 13 residues. V was cut by 8 bases and J by 2 bases, with 7 bases left in between. CDR3 bases: TGTGCCAGCCAAGGGACTGGGGCCAACGTCCTGACTTTC. This translates into CASQGTGANVLTF.

The V gene is TRBV19, the J gene TRBJ1-2; 9 nucleotides agree with TRBD1. The germline V gene encodes CDR1 LNHDA and CDR2 SQIVND (reference sequence). CDR3 length: 14 residues. V was clipped by 6 bases and J by 4 bases; unmatched bases: 6. CDR3 coding DNA: TGTGCCAGTAGCCACAGGGGGCTGGGCTATGGCTACACCTTC. Translation: CASSHRGLGYGYTF.

The CDR3 reads CAPGLAGTNEQFF. The CDR3 coding sequence is TGTGCCCCGGGGCTAGCGGGGACCAATGAGCAGTTCTTC. The rearrangement uses TRBV7-9 and TRBJ2-1; 9 nucleotides align to TRBD2. This CDR3 spans 13 amino acids. The junction had 8 bases not matched to a gene; V was cut back by 11 bases and J by 6 bases. Germline V gives CDR1 SEHNR, CDR2 FQNEAQ (reference sequence).

This chain joins TRBV7-2 and TRBJ2-1; the match to TRBD2 covers 10 bases. The CDR3 sequence is 15 residues long. Trimming removed 4 bases from V and 10 bases from J; junction bases left unmatched: 10. CDR1 is SGHTA and CDR2 is FQGNSA in the germline V gene. The DNA of the CDR3 is TGTGCCAGCAGCTCGGTAAGCGGGGGGGCTTTCGAGCAGTTCTTC. The encoded protein is CASSSVSGGAFEQFF.